Listed here are 31 T cell receptor beta chains from one sample, sequenced in a study of shared clonotypes between healthy human individuals. TCRdb keeps only in-frame clones here, not all; method: immunoSEQ multiplex PCR. The sample holds around 2,000,000 clones, 85% to 95% seen once. Selected positively for CCR7 and CD45RO-negative, naive CD8 cells excluded terminally differentiated effector memory CD45RA+ cells. The sequenced sample consisted of naive CD8+ T cells from PBMCs. The receptors stem from a man between 18 and 29 years old in good health. Some clones in this sample may be carry-over from other donors' samples.

As for this clone: Other DNA sequences in this specimen translate into the identical CDR3. The chain employs TRBV15 and TRBJ2-2; D unclear. Trimming cost V 8 bases and J 3 bases, with 4 bases left between them. CDR3 length: 11 amino acids. Germline lookup yields CDR1 LNHNV and CDR2 YYDKDF (reference sequence). The CDR3 sequence is CATRDTGELFF. CDR3 DNA: TGTGCCACCCGAGACACCGGGGAGCTGTTTTTT.

This rearrangement joins TRBV4-2 to TRBJ1-2; 10 nucleotides match TRBD1. Trimming removed 1 base from V and 4 bases from J; junction bases left unmatched: 6. The V gene's germline CDR1 is LGHNA and CDR2 YNFKEQ. CDR3 length: 16 residues. In DNA form, the CDR3 reads TGTGCCAGCAGCCAAGTGACAGGGGGCGGGGGCTATGGCTACACCTTC. Translated: CASSQVTGGGGYGYTF.

The genes are TRBV9 and TRBJ2-5; no firm D call. The CDR3 sequence is 16 residues long. Germline-derived CDR1 and CDR2 are SGDLS and YYNGEE. Trimming cost V 2 bases and J 5 bases, with 19 bases left between them. CDR3 in DNA: TGTGCCAGCAGCGTGGTAGACCTGTCGGGCCCCGAGACCCAGTACTTC. It specifies CASSVVDLSGPETQYF.

The V gene is TRBV7-9, the J gene TRBJ2-7, with 10 positions matching TRBD2. The J segment lost 4 bases and the V segment lost 6 bases, leaving 9 bases of the junction unmatched. Germline-derived CDR1 and CDR2 are SEHNR and FQNEAQ (reference sequence). CDR3 size: 15 residues. Here the CDR3 reads CASSLGLAVGYEQYF. In DNA, the CDR3 is TGTGCCAGCAGTCTCGGACTAGCGGTAGGGTACGAGCAGTACTTC.

This clone was recorded a few times. The V and J genes are TRBV29-1 and TRBJ1-1; unclear D gene. V gave up 5 bases and J gave up 5 bases, with 15 bases separating them. The CDR3 covers 13 residues. Germline loops: CDR1 SQVTM, CDR2 ANQGSEA. CDR3 sequence: CSVILPGGTEAFF. Here the CDR3 DNA reads TGCAGCGTTATTTTACCCGGAGGGACTGAAGCTTTCTTT.

The gene calls are TRBV4-1 and TRBJ2-1, with D unclear. Germline lookup yields CDR1 MGHRA and CDR2 YSYEKL. Trimming cost V 0 bases and J 3 bases, with 12 bases left between them. The CDR3 is 16 amino acids. The DNA of the CDR3 is TGCGCCAGCAGCCAAGATTCGAGAGTGGGCTACAATGAGCAGTTCTTC. This translates into CASSQDSRVGYNEQFF.

The chain links TRBV7-8 to TRBJ2-1, with TRBD2 identical over 8 bases. In germline, CDR1 is SGHVS, CDR2 FQNEAQ. The CDR3 runs to 18 residues. V shed 0 bases, J shed 7 bases, and the junction held 14 bases outside the gene matches. CDR3 sequence (DNA): TGTGCCAGCAGCTTAGCGCTGAGAGAGCGGGAGTTAGGTAATGAGCAGTTCTTC. Translating gives CASSLALRERELGNEQFF.

This chain connects TRBV28 to TRBJ2-7, with 7 bases aligning to TRBD2. V shed 4 bases and J 1 base; nucleotides not matched to a gene: 16. The CDR3 is 18 residues long. Germline V lookup: CDR1 MDHEN, CDR2 SYDVKM. The CDR3 DNA follows: TGTGCCAGCAGTTCTCGACTAGCCCTACCCTCAGGTTCCTACGAGCAGTACTTC. Amino acid sequence: CASSSRLALPSGSYEQYF.

The V and J genes are TRBV27 and TRBJ1-3; TRBD1 might be the D (5 bases). The germline V and J ends were trimmed by 8 bases and 4 bases, with 33 bases remaining between them. The germline CDR1 and CDR2 sequences are MNHEY and SMNVEV (reference sequence). CDR3 length: 20 amino acids. CDR3 nucleotides: TGTGCCAGCTCCACTCTCGGACCGATTACAGGCTTTTCGGGAGGAAACACCATATATTTT. This codes for CASSTLGPITGFSGGNTIYF.

The rearrangement uses TRBV19 and TRBJ2-3, with D unresolved. CDR3 length equals 13 residues. The germline V gene encodes CDR1 LNHDA and CDR2 SQIVND (reference sequence). V shed 7 bases and J shed 0 bases, with 8 bases lying between them. The CDR3 DNA follows: TGTGCCAGTAATACCTTAAGCACAGATACGCAGTATTTT. Its translation: CASNTLSTDTQYF.

The chain is built from TRBV7-9 and TRBJ2-7, with D perhaps matching TRBD2 (7 bases). The CDR3 is 15 residues long. Germline V CDR1 and CDR2: SEHNR, FQNEAQ (reference sequence). Trimming removed 5 bases from V and 4 bases from J, with 18 bases in between. CDR3 in amino acids: CASSDSAGAWYEQYF. CDR3 DNA sequence: TGTGCCAGCAGCGACTCGGCGGGGGCGTGGTACGAGCAGTACTTC.

A single count supports this clone. This sequence joins TRBV9 and TRBJ2-7, with a tentative D call TRBD2 (5 bases). V was clipped by 3 bases and J by 1 base, with 14 bases between them. Germline lookup yields CDR1 SGDLS and CDR2 YYNGEE. The CDR3 sequence is 15 residues long. CDR3 loop: CASSDGPDWSYEQYF. The CDR3 DNA sequence: TGTGCCAGCAGCGATGGCCCGGACTGGTCCTACGAGCAGTACTTC.

The chain joins TRBV19 to TRBJ2-3; D possibly corresponds to TRBD2 (5 bases). Trimming shortened V by 2 bases and J by 2 bases, and 14 bases separated the two germline ends. The CDR3 has 16 residues. The germline V gene has CDR1 LNHDA and CDR2 SQIVND (reference sequence). This chain's CDR3 is CASSIWSGIFTDTQYF. The CDR3, as DNA: TGTGCCAGTAGTATATGGAGCGGCATTTTCACAGATACGCAGTATTTT.

In this sample, this clone turned up once. This sequence joins TRBV19 and TRBJ2-7, with D maybe TRBD1 (6 bases). Germline V lookup: CDR1 LNHDA, CDR2 SQIVND (reference sequence). This CDR3 comprises 14 residues. Trimming removed 5 bases at V and 3 bases at J, with 14 bases between. CDR3 loop: CASSQRQEFYEQYF. The DNA of the CDR3 is TGTGCCAGTAGTCAACGACAGGAATTCTACGAGCAGTACTTC.

The V gene is TRBV9, the J gene TRBJ2-1; TRBD2 aligns across 8 bases. Germline loops: CDR1 SGDLS, CDR2 YYNGEE. V lost 5 bases to trimming and J lost 8 bases; unmatched junction nucleotides: 15. The CDR3 covers 16 residues. CDR3 sequence (DNA): TGTGCCAGCAGTCCCGGGGGGCGGGAGGATGGTGATGAGCAGTTCTTC. Its translation: CASSPGGREDGDEQFF. The full variable domain, completed using reference TRBV9 and TRBJ2-1, is DSGVTQTPKHLITATGQRVTLRCSPRSGDLSVYWYQQSLDQGLQFLIQYYNGEERAKGNILERFSAQQFPDLHSELNLSSLELGDSALYFCASSPGGREDGDEQFFGPGTRLTVL.

The chain links TRBV28 to TRBJ2-3; 14 nucleotides line up with TRBD2. Trimming took 8 bases from V and 4 from J; bases not matched to a gene: 5. The CDR3 has 15 amino acids. From germline, CDR1 is MDHEN and CDR2 SYDVKM. This CDR3 is CASGGLAGEPDTQYF. The CDR3 nucleotides are TGTGCCAGCGGGGGACTAGCGGGAGAACCAGATACGCAGTATTTT.

This clone was observed once. The chain couples TRBV6-5 to TRBJ2-2, with D tentatively TRBD1 or TRBD2 (5 bases each). This CDR3 spans 16 amino acids. Deletions cut 3 bases from V and 0 bases from J, with 11 bases between. CDR1 and CDR2 from the germline V gene are MNHEY and SVGAGI. The CDR3 DNA reads as TGTGCCAGCAGTTATTCTACGGGACCGAACACCGGGGAGCTGTTTTTT. This translates into CASSYSTGPNTGELFF.

This clone was counted a few times. Other DNA sequences within the sample encode an identical CDR3. The genes are TRBV29-1 and TRBJ1-1; a possible D gene is TRBD1 (6 bases). V dropped 7 bases and J dropped 5 bases, with 8 bases sitting between them. The CDR3 has 10 amino acids. Germline-derived CDR1 and CDR2 are SQVTM and ANQGSEA. Here the CDR3 reads CSGGGTEAFF. CDR3 nucleotide sequence: TGCAGCGGAGGGGGGACTGAAGCTTTCTTT.

The chain uses TRBV23-1 and TRBJ2-5, with D possibly TRBD2 on 5 matching bases. TRBV23-1 falls under the ORF class, with uncertain function. This CDR3 has 14 residues. V lost 6 bases, J lost 5 bases, and 16 bases lay in between. The CDR3 reads CASRNGDSGETQYF. CDR3 bases: TGCGCCAGCAGAAACGGAGACTCGGGGGAGACCCAGTACTTC.

The chain is built from TRBV27 and TRBJ2-1; TRBD1 or TRBD2 may be the D gene (5 bases each). The CDR3 runs to 15 residues. The V and J ends lost 6 bases and 8 bases respectively, with 20 bases between them. Germline V lookup: CDR1 MNHEY, CDR2 SMNVEV (reference sequence). This CDR3 is CASSTDTRDPDEQFF. The CDR3 DNA is TGTGCCAGCAGCACGGACACCAGGGACCCCGATGAGCAGTTCTTC.

J is TRBJ2-1 and V is TRBV5-1, with D uncertain. V lost 1 base, J lost 2 bases, and 10 bases lay in between. Germline V CDR1 and CDR2: SGHRS, YFSETQ. The CDR3 covers 15 residues. CDR3 loop: CASSLPEITYNEQFF. For the CDR3, the DNA is TGCGCCAGCAGCTTGCCGGAGATAACCTACAATGAGCAGTTCTTC.

The V call is TRBV28, the J call TRBJ1-5; D is possibly TRBD1 (5 bases). CDR1 and CDR2 (germline): MDHEN, SYDVKM. V lost 1 base and J lost 4, with 14 bases in between. The CDR3 contains 16 residues. The CDR3 here is CASSLLGTEGNQPQHF. The CDR3 region has the DNA TGTGCCAGCAGTTTATTGGGGACGGAGGGGAATCAGCCCCAGCATTTT.

This clone has a single count. V and J are TRBV5-1 and TRBJ2-7; D is ambiguous. CDR3 length: 13 amino acids. The germline CDR1 and CDR2 sequences are SGHRS and YFSETQ. Trimming pared 6 bases from V and 2 bases from J, leaving 12 bases between. The CDR3 nucleotides are TGCGCCAGCACCTTCGACCTGACCTACGAGCAGTACTTC. It codes for CASTFDLTYEQYF.

The rearrangement links TRBV7-8 to TRBJ2-7; 11 nucleotides match TRBD2. This CDR3 contains 19 residues. Germline lookup yields CDR1 SGHVS and CDR2 FQNEAQ. V lost 1 base to trimming and J lost 5 bases; unmatched junction nucleotides: 16. CDR3 sequence (DNA): TGTGCCAGCAGCTTAGGTGGGATTGGGATTCTAGCGGGAGGAAACGAGCAGTACTTC. Encoded protein: CASSLGGIGILAGGNEQYF.

V is TRBV28 and J is TRBJ1-1, with D maybe TRBD1 (5 bases). The CDR3 length is 15 residues. Between the trimmed V and J ends, which lost 5 bases and 0 bases, there was a span of 13 bases. Germline V gene lookup returns CDR1 MDHEN and CDR2 SYDVKM. In DNA form, the CDR3 reads TGTGCCAGCAGTCCCTCGACAGATATGAACACTGAAGCTTTCTTT. The encoded protein is CASSPSTDMNTEAFF.

This clone was counted a single time. V gene TRBV7-3 combines with J gene TRBJ2-1; D unresolved. The CDR3 runs 13 residues. Germline V gene sequence: CDR1 SGHTA, CDR2 FQGTGA. Trimming shortened V by 0 bases and J by 9 bases, and 9 bases separated the two germline ends. The CDR3 DNA sequence: TGTGCCAGCAGCTTAACTTGGTCAGCTGAGCAGTTCTTC. Its protein product is CASSLTWSAEQFF.

The chain uses TRBV4-1 and TRBJ2-5; perhaps TRBD2 as D (6 bases). This CDR3 region has 13 residues. V lost 4 bases, J lost 5 bases, and 11 bases lay in between. Germline CDR1 and CDR2: MGHRA and YSYEKL. The CDR3 region is CASSLAGWETQYF. CDR3 bases: TGCGCCAGCAGCCTGGCGGGGTGGGAGACCCAGTACTTC.

Only a few counts were recorded for this clone. The chain recombines TRBV5-1 with TRBJ1-1; D gene unclear. CDR3 size: 11 residues. Germline CDR1 reads SGHRS; CDR2 reads YFSETQ. Trimming took 5 bases from V and 6 from J, leaving 8 bases between them. In DNA form, the CDR3 reads TGCGCCAGCAGAACAGCGTCTGAAGCTTTCTTT. Its translation: CASRTASEAFF. The full variable domain, its missing parts supplied by reference TRBV5-1 and TRBJ1-1, is KAGVTQTPRYLIKTRGQQVTLSCSPISGHRSVSWYQQTPGQGLQFLFEYFSETQRNKGNFPGRFSGRQFSNSRSEMNVSTLELGDSALYLCASRTASEAFFGQGTRLTVV.

V gene TRBV6-5 combines with J gene TRBJ2-2; TRBD2 aligns across 9 bases. The CDR3 totals 15 residues. Germline V gene lookup returns CDR1 MNHEY and CDR2 SVGAGI. With V trimmed by 4 bases and J by 1 base, 1 base remained unmatched. The CDR3 DNA is TGTGCCAGCAGTTCTAGCGGGATGAACACCGGGGAGCTGTTTTTT. It yields the protein CASSSSGMNTGELFF.

CDR3 DNA: TGTGCCAGCAGCTTCTTGGGACGCGAGCAGTACTTC. As protein: CASSFLGREQYF. V usage is TRBV11-2 and J usage is TRBJ2-7, with D perhaps matching TRBD1 or TRBD2 (5 bases each). There are 12 residues in the CDR3. Germline CDR1 is SGHAT and CDR2 is FQNNGV. Trimming left V 3 bases short and J 6 bases short, with 9 bases between.

This sequence joins TRBV10-3 and TRBJ2-7; 13 bases are a match to TRBD2. CDR1 is ENHRY and CDR2 is SYGVKD in the germline V gene. The CDR3 extends over 17 amino acids. Trimming at V came to 6 bases and at J to 3 bases, leaving 11 bases not matched to a gene. CDR3 amino acids: CAISATSGRASVYEQYF. The CDR3 region has the DNA TGTGCCATCAGCGCCACTAGCGGGAGGGCGTCAGTCTACGAGCAGTACTTC.